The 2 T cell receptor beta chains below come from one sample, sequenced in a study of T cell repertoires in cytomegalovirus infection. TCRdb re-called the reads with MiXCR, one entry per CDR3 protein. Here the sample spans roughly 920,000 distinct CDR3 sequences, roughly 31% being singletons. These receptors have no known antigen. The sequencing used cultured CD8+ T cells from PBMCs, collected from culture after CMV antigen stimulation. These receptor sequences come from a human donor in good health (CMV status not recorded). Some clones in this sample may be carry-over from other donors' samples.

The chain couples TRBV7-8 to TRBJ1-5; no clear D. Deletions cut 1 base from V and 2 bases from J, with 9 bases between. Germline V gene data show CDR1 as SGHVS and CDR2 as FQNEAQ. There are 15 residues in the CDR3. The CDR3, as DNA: TGTGCCAGCAGCTTAGAGATTACAGGCAATCAGCCCCAGCATTTT. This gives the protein CASSLEITGNQPQHF.

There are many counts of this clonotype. The CDR3 coding sequence is TGTGCCAGCAGCTTAGCAGGGTCGGCCGGGGAGCTGTTTTTT. Its protein product is CASSLAGSAGELFF. The gene calls are TRBV7-6 and TRBJ2-2, with no clear D. This CDR3 region has 14 residues. V lost 0 bases and J lost 6, with 8 bases in between. Germline CDR1 is SGHVS and CDR2 is FNYEAQ.